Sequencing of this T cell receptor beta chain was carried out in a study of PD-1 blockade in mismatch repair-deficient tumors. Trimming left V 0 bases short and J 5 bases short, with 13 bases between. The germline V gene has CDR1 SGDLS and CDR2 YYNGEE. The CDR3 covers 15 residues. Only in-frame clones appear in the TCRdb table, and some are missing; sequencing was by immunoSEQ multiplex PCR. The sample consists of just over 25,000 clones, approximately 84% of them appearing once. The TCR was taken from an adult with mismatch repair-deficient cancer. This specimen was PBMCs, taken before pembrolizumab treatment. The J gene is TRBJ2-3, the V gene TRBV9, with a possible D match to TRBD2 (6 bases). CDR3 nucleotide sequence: TGTGCCAGCAGCGTAGTCACGGGAGCGGTAGATACGCAGTATTTT. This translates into CASSVVTGAVDTQYF.